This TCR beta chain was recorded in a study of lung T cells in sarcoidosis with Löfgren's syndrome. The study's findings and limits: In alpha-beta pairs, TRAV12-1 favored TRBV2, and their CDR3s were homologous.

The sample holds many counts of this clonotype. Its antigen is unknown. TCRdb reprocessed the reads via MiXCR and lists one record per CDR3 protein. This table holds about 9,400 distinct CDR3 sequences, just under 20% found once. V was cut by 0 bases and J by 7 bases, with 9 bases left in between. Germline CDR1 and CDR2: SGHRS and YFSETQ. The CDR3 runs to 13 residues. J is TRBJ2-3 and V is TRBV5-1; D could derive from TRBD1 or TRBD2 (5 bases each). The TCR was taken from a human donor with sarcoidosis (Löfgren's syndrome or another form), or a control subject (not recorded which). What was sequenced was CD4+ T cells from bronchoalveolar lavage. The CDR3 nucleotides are TGCGCCAGCAGCTTGGGGGACGACTATACGCAGTATTTT. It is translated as CASSLGDDYTQYF.